The following is a T cell receptor (beta chain) sequence with its context. Its antigen is still unknown. With 3 bases clipped from V and 5 bases from J, the junction kept 12 bases outside the gene matches. The CDR3 spans 15 residues. Germline CDR1 is GTSNPN and CDR2 is SVGIG (reference sequence). These data originate in a study of T cell repertoires in cytomegalovirus infection. About the study: The public TCR beta signatures pointed to both CMV infection and matching HLA type.

TCRdb re-called the reads with MiXCR, one entry per CDR3 protein. The table shows some 71,000 distinct CDR3 sequences, with 25% to 30% occurring only once. Sequenced material: CD8+ T cells from cultured PBMCs, taken from culture after CMV antigen stimulation. The V and J genes are TRBV30 and TRBJ2-5; 7 positions match TRBD1. The sequence was obtained from a human donor in good health (CMV status not recorded). Some clones in this sample may be carry-over from other donors' samples. The CDR3 bases are TGTGCCTGGAGGCTAGGATACAGGGGTATGGAGACCCAGTACTTC. It encodes CAWRLGYRGMETQYF.